This TCR beta chain is from a study of control samples from healthy donors and cancer patients. Here immunoSEQ multiplex PCR was the method, and the copy in TCRdb shows in-frame clones only, minus some. The sample consists of about 170,000 clones, about 87% of them appearing once. From germline, CDR1 is LNHDA and CDR2 SQIVND (reference sequence). The CDR3 covers 17 residues. Deletions cut 3 bases from V and 5 bases from J, with 22 bases between. This sequence joins TRBV19 and TRBJ1-2, with D perhaps TRBD1 (5 bases). This clonotype was obtained from a young man in good health. Specimen: blood. The chain's CDR3 is CASSMVGVSRGDYGYTF. DNA of the CDR3: TGTGCCAGTAGTATGGTGGGCGTATCCCGGGGCGATTATGGCTACACCTTC. Drawing the rest from reference TRBV19 and TRBJ1-2, the complete variable domain is DGGITQSPKYLFRKEGQNVTLSCEQNLNHDAMYWYRQDPGQGLRLIYYSQIVNDFQKGDIAEGYSVSREKKESFPLTVTSAQKNPTAFYLCASSMVGVSRGDYGYTFGSGTRLTVV.